These T cell receptor beta chains were read from a single sample in a study of response to subunit inactivated influenza vaccine. Using its own MiXCR run on the RT-PCR reads, TCRdb lists one record per CDR3 protein. The sample includes about 700,000 distinct CDR3 sequences, about 14% seen only once; the top ten take 7.5% to 8%. The source was PBMCs from blood, collected approximately 15 days before vaccination. These receptors were collected from a man aged 50 or older who received an inactivated influenza vaccine. Each CDR3 is given with its conserved first and last residue. Fields, in order: V gene, J gene, CDR3 protein.

TRBV20-1	TRBJ2-7	CSARAPLAGNSYEQYF
TRBV4-2	TRBJ1-4	CASSQASGTTNEKLFF
TRBV11-3	TRBJ2-2	CASSLVQGVGELFF
TRBV27	TRBJ2-1	CASSFGGTMRQFF
TRBV12-3/TRBV12-4	TRBJ1-1	CASSPPGGGWTEAFF
TRBV12-3/TRBV12-4	TRBJ1-4	CASGGTTNEKLFF
TRBV7-9	TRBJ2-7	CASSLSGGQRYEQYF
TRBV12-3/TRBV12-4	TRBJ2-7	CASSALNRDRQYF
TRBV20-1	TRBJ2-7	CSATPTVSYEQYF
TRBV2	TRBJ2-4	CASKGLEGNIQYF
TRBV6-1	TRBJ1-1	CASSDRIGTEAFF
TRBV28	TRBJ1-3	CASRGTSSGNTIYF
TRBV4-3	TRBJ1-4	CASRSALRGEKLFF
TRBV28	TRBJ1-2	CASSSPGIGSNYGYTF
TRBV11-2	TRBJ2-4	CASSLDLSWGTQAKNIQYF
TRBV4-3	TRBJ1-5	CASSLKQGQPQHF
TRBV5-6	TRBJ2-3	CASSLTRTADTQYF
TRBV5-1	TRBJ1-4	CASSEGTNEKLFF
TRBV24-1	TRBJ2-1	CATRSGYGYNEQFF
TRBV7-8	TRBJ2-1	CASSFGTPGNEQFF
TRBV29-1	TRBJ2-1	CSAWGGRVYNEQFF
TRBV29-1	TRBJ2-4	CSVEPTGVGKNIQYF
TRBV14	TRBJ2-7	CASSQVGRGVHEQYF
TRBV20-1	TRBJ2-7	CSAHRVLSSYEQYF
TRBV12-3/TRBV12-4	TRBJ2-1	CASSPGTRLLF
TRBV20-1	TRBJ2-1	CSARDLAGANYNEQFF
TRBV12-3/TRBV12-4	TRBJ2-3	CASSNLAGASTDTQYF
TRBV5-6	TRBJ2-3	CASRSHREGTDTQYF
TRBV25-1	TRBJ2-5	CASSNGLGTGSETQYF
TRBV7-2	TRBJ1-1	CASSLGSRGTEAFF
TRBV7-2	TRBJ2-1	CASSFSSGRGFQFF
TRBV11-1	TRBJ2-1	CASSLVTRLAGSINEQFF
TRBV6-1	TRBJ1-1	CASSSRQGRAEAFF
TRBV28	TRBJ2-5	CASSFLSVSQETQYF
TRBV15	TRBJ2-7	CATSRGLKDRGFDEQYF
TRBV20-1	TRBJ2-1	CSAPGQSAEQFF
TRBV7-6	TRBJ2-2	CASSLFVTGELFF
TRBV4-3	TRBJ1-2	CASSRGQGDYGYTF
TRBV12-3/TRBV12-4	TRBJ2-1	CASSLRVTYNEQFF
TRBV7-2	TRBJ2-3	CASSFRSSDTQYF
TRBV11-2	TRBJ1-1	CASSSGGTGAEAFF
TRBV6-5	TRBJ2-7	CASSYRIQAAYEQYF
TRBV5-1	TRBJ2-1	CASSLAATSGTDEQFF
TRBV11-3	TRBJ2-3	CASSPSGSSTDTQYF
TRBV28	TRBJ2-1	CASSFIMREAHNEQFF
TRBV18	TRBJ2-1	CASSPLADNEQFF
TRBV5-5	TRBJ1-5	CASSLGVGTIAQPQHF
TRBV23-1	TRBJ2-7	CASSQSIRVAYEQYF
TRBV2	TRBJ2-5	CASNFDGEGETQYF
TRBV24-1	TRBJ2-3	CATSRGRYTDTQYF